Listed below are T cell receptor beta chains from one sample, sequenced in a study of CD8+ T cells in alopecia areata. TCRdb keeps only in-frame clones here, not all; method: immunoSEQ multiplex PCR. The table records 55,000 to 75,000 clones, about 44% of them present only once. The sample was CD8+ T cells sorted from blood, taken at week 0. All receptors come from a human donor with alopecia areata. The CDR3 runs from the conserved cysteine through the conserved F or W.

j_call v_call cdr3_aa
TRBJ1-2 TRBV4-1 CASSQGSGVTGKGYTF
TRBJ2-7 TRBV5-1 CASSSNYYEQYF
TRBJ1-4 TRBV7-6 CASSSKGRPTNEKLFF
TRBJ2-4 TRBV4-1 CASSQDPGAKNIQYF
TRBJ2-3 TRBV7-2 CASSRTSGRADTQYF
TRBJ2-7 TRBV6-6 CASSYVGYEQYF
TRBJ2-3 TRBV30 CAWSEGQGADTQYF
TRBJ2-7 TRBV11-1 CASSSSGGEIPYEQYF
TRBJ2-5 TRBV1 CTSSHAGTSGKETQYF
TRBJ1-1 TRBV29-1 CSVGGTTEAFF
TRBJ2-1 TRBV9 CASSLSRYGRVPYNEQFF
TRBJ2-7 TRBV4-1 CASSPRTSGDYEQYF
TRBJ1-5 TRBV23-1 CASGNQPQHF
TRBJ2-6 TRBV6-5 CASTTGAGANVLTF
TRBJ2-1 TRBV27 CASSFPGTANTYNEQFF
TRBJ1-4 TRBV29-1 CSVPTRDGRGEKLFF
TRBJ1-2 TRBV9 CASSGYREDNYGYTF
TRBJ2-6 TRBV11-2 CASRETPSGANVLTF
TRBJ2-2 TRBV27 CASSGEPGTSDTGELFF
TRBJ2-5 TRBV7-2 CASSRLGRRQETQYF
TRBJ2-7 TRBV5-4 CASSHAGLAGAYEQYF
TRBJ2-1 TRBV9 CASSVYIAGGPGEQFF
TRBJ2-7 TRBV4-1 CASSQVRTSGYEQYF
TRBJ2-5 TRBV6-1 CASSEVRETQYF
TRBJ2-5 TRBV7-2 CASSLGTSGVQETQYF
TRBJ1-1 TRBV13 CASSFRGLTEAFF
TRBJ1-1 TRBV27 CASWRGAEAFF
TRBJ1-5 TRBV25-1 CASSPNTEGVGQPQHF
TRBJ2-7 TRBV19 CASSPRTFDYEQYF
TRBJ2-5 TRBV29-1 CSVEGTWESWGTQETQYF
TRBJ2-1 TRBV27 CASSLTVTGVVLSNEQFF
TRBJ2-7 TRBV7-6 CASSDRDRDLEQYF
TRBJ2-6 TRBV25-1 CASSEWGAGAGANVLTF